This TCR beta chain was identified in a study of T cells in localized non-small cell lung cancer. This clone was observed once. Some clones are missing from TCRdb's copy, which holds only in-frame ones; the method was immunoSEQ multiplex PCR. The sample consists of 41,000 or so clones, about 85% of them appearing once. In germline, CDR1 is SNHLY, CDR2 FYNNEI. V shed 5 bases and J 2 bases; nucleotides not matched to a gene: 1. The CDR3 covers 15 residues. The chain carries TRBV2 and TRBJ2-1, with 12 bases that match TRBD2. The sample in question was peripheral blood, obtained before any cancer treatment. This sequence originates from a woman aged 18-49 years with stage III lung adenocarcinoma. This chain's CDR3 is CASSRLAGAYNEQFF. In DNA, the CDR3 is TGTGCCAGCAGTCGACTAGCGGGGGCCTACAATGAGCAGTTCTTC.